This T cell receptor (beta chain) was retrieved from a study of T and B cells in COVID-19 patients. Study background: Active-infection patients were older, median roughly 67 years, than recovered patients, median around 30 years.

TRB rearrangements were amplified by multiplex PCR with BIOMED2 TRB-A/B primers. TCRdb redid the calling of the multiplex PCR reads with MiXCR, one entry per CDR3 protein. Among 450 to 650 distinct CDR3 sequences listed, 20% to 25% were seen once. Judged by abundance, this clonotype is large. Its antigen is not known. TRB was amplified from approximately 250-480 ng of blood genomic DNA. Whole-study results and caveats: Clonality of TRB repertoires was high in active COVID-19; recovery brought above-healthy diversity and richness.

J gave up 7 bases and V 6 bases, and 11 bases lay outside the gene matches. Germline CDR1 and CDR2: LNHDA and SQIVND (reference sequence). This CDR3 is built from 15 residues. The sequence was obtained from a human donor with active COVID-19. The chain recombines TRBV19 with TRBJ1-4, with 7 bases lining up with TRBD1. The sequenced sample consisted of blood. The CDR3 DNA sequence: TGTGCCAGTAGCCGACCAGGGGGGACCGGTGAAAAACTGTTTTTT. This sequence encodes CASSRPGGTGEKLFF.